These T cell receptor beta chains were read from a single sample in a study of shared clonotypes between healthy human individuals. TCRdb's table, derived via immunoSEQ multiplex PCR, lists solely in-frame clones and lacks some. Of about 580,000 clones in the sample, 98% were seen once. Material: naive CD8+ T cells sorted from blood. These receptors originate from a man in his thirties or forties in good health. Both conserved end residues are part of each CDR3. A D gene is named only where the DNA matches it firmly. Clone sizes are given selectively: once, few, many, or a class where the clone is expanded.

d_call j_call v_call clone_size cdr3_aa cdr3_nt
. TRBJ1-5 TRBV19 . CASSIPGRRIPQHF TGTGCCAGTAGTATACCTGGTCGCCGTATTCCCCAGCATTTT
. TRBJ2-2 TRBV18 . CASSPGRTSLGGELFF TGTGCCAGCTCACCGGGACGGACATCCCTGGGCGGGGAGCTGTTTTTT
TRBD1 TRBJ2-7 TRBV4-2 . CASSQGDSYEQYF TGTGCCAGCAGCCAAGGGGACAGCTACGAGCAGTACTTC
. TRBJ2-7 TRBV29-1 . CSVTSSLSYEQYF TGCAGCGTAACTAGCAGCCTCTCCTACGAGCAGTACTTC
. TRBJ2-1 TRBV2 . CASSEATYEAGLYNEQFF TGTGCCAGCAGTGAAGCAACTTATGAGGCGGGTCTCTACAATGAGCAGTTCTTC
TRBD2 TRBJ2-7 TRBV10-3 . CAIRDLAGAYEQYF TGTGCCATCAGGGATTTGGCGGGAGCCTACGAGCAGTACTTC
. TRBJ2-2 TRBV18 once CASSPRDDPSIGELFF TGTGCCAGCTCACCGCGGGACGACCCTTCTATCGGGGAGCTGTTTTTT
TRBD1 TRBJ2-6 TRBV9 . CASSTTGTGISGANVLTF TGTGCCAGCAGCACAACCGGGACAGGGATCTCTGGGGCCAACGTCCTGACTTTC
. TRBJ2-7 TRBV9 once CASSPSSERYEQYF TGTGCCAGCAGCCCCTCTAGCGAACGCTACGAGCAGTACTTC
. TRBJ2-5 TRBV29-1 . CSVEGPVNEEKQETQYF TGCAGCGTTGAGGGGCCGGTTAATGAGGAAAAACAAGAGACCCAGTACTTC
. TRBJ2-3 TRBV5-1 . CASSNEDTQYF TGCGCCAGCAGCAATGAAGATACGCAGTATTTT
. TRBJ1-4 TRBV7-6 . CASSLVGGDNEKLFF TGTGCCAGCAGCTTAGTGGGGGGCGATAATGAAAAACTGTTTTTT